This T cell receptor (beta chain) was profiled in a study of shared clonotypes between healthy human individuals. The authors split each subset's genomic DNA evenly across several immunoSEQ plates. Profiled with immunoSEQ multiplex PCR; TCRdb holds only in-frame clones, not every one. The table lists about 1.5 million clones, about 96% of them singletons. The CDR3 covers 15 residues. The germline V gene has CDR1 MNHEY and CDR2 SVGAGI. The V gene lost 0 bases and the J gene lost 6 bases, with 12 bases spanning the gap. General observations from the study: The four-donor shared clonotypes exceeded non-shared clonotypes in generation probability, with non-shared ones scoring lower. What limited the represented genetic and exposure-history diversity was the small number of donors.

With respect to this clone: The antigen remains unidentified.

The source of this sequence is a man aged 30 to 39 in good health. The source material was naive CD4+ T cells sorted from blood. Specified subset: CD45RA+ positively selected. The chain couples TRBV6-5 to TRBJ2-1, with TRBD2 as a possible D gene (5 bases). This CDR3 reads CASSYSILAGNEQFF. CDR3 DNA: TGTGCCAGCAGTTACTCGATTCTAGCTGGCAATGAGCAGTTCTTC.